The 23 T cell receptor beta chains in this list originate from one sample, sequenced in a study of T cells after somatic rescue of genetic block. Using immunoSEQ multiplex PCR, the repertoire was profiled, and TCRdb retains in-frame clones only, with some absent. The data show 10,000 to 15,000 clones, with about 76% seen just once and approximately 12% held by the top ten. The sample consisted of peripheral blood mononuclear cells (PBMCs). Receptors were obtained from a boy younger than 18.

This clone was observed a few times. This rearrangement joins TRBV6-1 to TRBJ1-1; D gene uncertain. Germline assignment: CDR1 MNHNS and CDR2 SASEGT. The V gene lost 4 bases and the J gene lost 4 bases, with 10 bases spanning the gap. CDR3 length equals 13 residues. This chain's CDR3 is CASSAARPTEAFF. The CDR3 DNA follows: TGTGCCAGCAGTGCCGCACGCCCCACTGAAGCTTTCTTT.

Comments on this clone: A junction end diverges from the germline sequence, so it may reflect a read error. V gene TRBV6-1 combines with J gene TRBJ1-5, with D possibly TRBD1 on 6 matching bases. This CDR3 has 14 residues. The germline gives CDR1 MNHNS, CDR2 SASEGT. Here the CDR3 DNA reads TGTGTCAGCAGTGTAGGACAGAGAGATCAGCCCCAGCATTTT. Its protein is CVSSVGQRDQPQHF.

The rearrangement links TRBV12-5 to TRBJ2-7; possible D gene TRBD1, 5 bases. V dropped 1 base and J dropped 12 bases, with 13 bases sitting between them. Germline CDR1 is LGHNT and CDR2 is FRNRAP. The CDR3 is 12 residues long. The DNA of the CDR3 is TGTGCTAGTGGTTTGGATGACAGAGCGCGGTACTTC. Translation gives CASGLDDRARYF.

This chain links TRBV27 with TRBJ1-1; D not resolved. Germline CDR1 reads MNHEY; CDR2 reads SMNVEV (reference sequence). The CDR3 is 13 residues long. The V end lost 2 bases, the J end lost 4 bases, and 8 bases lay between the germline ends. CDR3 sequence: CASSLRLSTEAFF. The CDR3 DNA follows: TGTGCCAGCAGTTTAAGGCTGAGCACTGAAGCTTTCTTT.

The chain employs TRBV7-3 and TRBJ1-1; a weak D match, TRBD1 (5 bases). The germline CDR1 and CDR2 sequences are SGHTA and FQGTGA. The CDR3 totals 15 residues. Between the trimmed V and J ends, which lost 2 bases and 1 base, there was a span of 11 bases. The CDR3 loop reads CASSLGRVGNTEAFF. The CDR3 DNA sequence: TGTGCCAGCAGCTTAGGCAGGGTAGGGAACACTGAAGCTTTCTTT.

This clone has a single count. V and J are TRBV18 and TRBJ1-5, with D tentatively TRBD1 (5 bases). The CDR3 runs to 16 residues. Germline CDR1 is KGHSH and CDR2 is LQKENI. The germline V and J ends were trimmed by 4 bases and 2 bases, with 15 bases remaining between them. The CDR3 nucleotides read TGTGCCAGCTCACTTATCGACAGCCCGGGCAATCAGCCCCAGCATTTT. Protein product: CASSLIDSPGNQPQHF.

The V gene is TRBV5-3, the J gene TRBJ2-1; 7 nucleotides match TRBD2. TRBV5-3 is marked as an open reading frame, function uncertain. CDR3 length: 17 residues. The V gene end was trimmed by 0 bases and the J gene end by 5 bases; junction bases not matched to a gene: 11. CDR3 in amino acids: CARSLAKGRGGHNEQFF. In DNA, the CDR3 is TGTGCCAGAAGCTTGGCCAAGGGGAGGGGCGGACACAATGAGCAGTTCTTC.

This sequence joins TRBV27 and TRBJ2-7; a weak D match, TRBD2 (6 bases). Germline CDR1 is MNHEY and CDR2 is SMNVEV (reference sequence). V was clipped by 5 bases and J by 2 bases, with 13 bases between them. CDR3 length: 14 amino acids. CDR3 in amino acids: CASSVLGRTYEQYF. The CDR3 DNA reads TGTGCCAGCAGTGTTCTCGGGAGAACCTACGAGCAGTACTTC.

The rearrangement uses TRBV28 and TRBJ2-7; TRBD1 agrees at 8 bases. Per the germline V gene, CDR1 is MDHEN and CDR2 is SYDVKM. J gave up 2 bases and V 2 bases, and 14 bases lay outside the gene matches. This CDR3 is built from 18 residues. In nucleotides, the CDR3 is TGTGCCAGCAGTTTAGTAGGGCAGGGGGCAAGGGGGGCCTACGAGCAGTACTTC. Its protein product is CASSLVGQGARGAYEQYF.

This clone occurred once. This chain connects TRBV5-1 to TRBJ2-3; D is unresolved. The CDR3 is 13 residues long. Germline CDR1 SGHRS, CDR2 YFSETQ. Deletions cut 4 bases from V and 2 bases from J, with 8 bases between. The CDR3 region is CASSAEVTDTQYF. The CDR3 bases are TGCGCCAGCAGCGCGGAAGTCACAGATACGCAGTATTTT.

This clone was counted a single time. V and J are TRBV18 and TRBJ2-5; D gene ambiguous. V lost 2 bases and J lost 5, with 9 bases in between. Germline-derived CDR1 and CDR2 are KGHSH and LQKENI. The CDR3 spans 13 residues. The CDR3: CASSPGLGETQYF. CDR3 sequence (DNA): TGTGCCAGCTCACCAGGGTTGGGGGAGACCCAGTACTTC.

V gene TRBV27 combines with J gene TRBJ2-5; 11 bases agree with TRBD2. Per germline, CDR1 MNHEY and CDR2 SMNVEV (reference sequence). There are 19 residues in the CDR3. The V segment lost 5 bases and the J segment 2 bases; nucleotides outside the gene matches: 16. CDR3 region: CASSHRDRTTSGAQETQYF. Here the CDR3 DNA reads TGTGCCAGCAGTCATAGGGACAGGACGACTAGCGGGGCACAAGAGACCCAGTACTTC.

This chain connects TRBV6-1 to TRBJ1-4; weak D call: TRBD1 (6 bases). This CDR3 contains 16 residues. Germline-derived CDR1 and CDR2 are MNHNS and SASEGT. V was cut by 4 bases and J by 7 bases, with 19 bases left in between. CDR3 sequence: CASSVARGNGGEKLFF. The DNA of the CDR3 is TGTGCCAGCAGTGTCGCTAGGGGGAATGGTGGTGAAAAACTGTTTTTT.

The V gene is TRBV9, the J gene TRBJ2-7, with TRBD2 as a possible D gene (5 bases). Trimming removed 2 bases at V and 3 bases at J, with 18 bases between. The CDR3 extends over 16 amino acids. Per germline, CDR1 SGDLS and CDR2 YYNGEE. DNA of the CDR3: TGTGCCAGCAGCGTGGGTGAGGGAATTTGGTACTACGAGCAGTACTTC. The encoded protein is CASSVGEGIWYYEQYF.

This clone has just one count. The chain uses TRBV9 and TRBJ2-2, with TRBD2 matching over 11 bases. This CDR3 has 18 amino acids. Germline assignment: CDR1 SGDLS and CDR2 YYNGEE. Trimming took 3 bases from V and 0 from J; bases not matched to a gene: 7. The DNA of the CDR3 is TGTGCCAGCAGCGCCCTAGCGGGGGGCCCCGCGAACACCGGGGAGCTGTTTTTT. The encoded protein is CASSALAGGPANTGELFF.

This chain links TRBV7-8 with TRBJ2-3, with no clear D. Germline V CDR1 and CDR2: SGHVS, FQNEAQ. V was shortened by 5 bases and J by 0 bases, with 15 bases between the two germline ends. CDR3 length: 16 amino acids. CDR3 in DNA: TGTGCCAGCAGCCCGGGTTTGCGGCCGAGCACAGATACGCAGTATTTT. Its translation: CASSPGLRPSTDTQYF.

The J gene is TRBJ2-1, the V gene TRBV18, with 7 bases matching TRBD1. After removal of 0 bases from V and 4 bases from J, the junction contained 3 bases not matched to a gene. Germline CDR1 KGHSH, CDR2 LQKENI. This CDR3 spans 15 amino acids. In DNA, the CDR3 is TGTGCCAGCTCACCACCGGGACAGAGTTACAATGAGCAGTTCTTC. Translated: CASSPPGQSYNEQFF.

The chain uses TRBV10-3 and TRBJ2-3; 7 bases line up with TRBD2. Unmatched junction bases numbered 4, after V lost 9 bases and J lost 4 bases. Germline V gene sequence: CDR1 ENHRY, CDR2 SYGVKD. The CDR3 has 12 residues. The CDR3 DNA reads as TGTGCCATATCACGGGGGGCAGATACGCAGTATTTT. Amino acids: CAISRGADTQYF.

This chain joins TRBV5-1 and TRBJ1-5; 9 bases are shared with TRBD1. This CDR3 comprises 15 residues. The germline gives CDR1 SGHRS, CDR2 YFSETQ. V shed 3 bases, J shed 2 bases, and the junction held 3 bases outside the gene matches. In DNA, the CDR3 is TGCGCCAGCAGCTCCCGGGACAGGGGCAATCAGCCCCAGCATTTT. This codes for CASSSRDRGNQPQHF.

This clone has a handful of counts. This rearrangement joins TRBV27 to TRBJ1-2, with 9 positions matching TRBD1. The V and J ends lost 8 bases and 3 bases, in that order; junction bases with no gene match: 7. The CDR3 is 14 amino acids. Germline-derived CDR1 and CDR2 are MNHEY and SMNVEV (reference sequence). In DNA, the CDR3 is TGTGCCAGCCGAGTCGGGACAGGGCACTATGGCTACACCTTC. Translation gives CASRVGTGHYGYTF.

In this sample, this clone turned up once. The J gene is TRBJ2-2, the V gene TRBV19; TRBD2 might be the D (5 bases). Trimming took 0 bases from V and 1 from J, leaving 12 bases between them. This CDR3 is built from 17 residues. CDR1 is LNHDA and CDR2 is SQIVND in the germline V gene (reference sequence). The CDR3 DNA reads as TGTGCCAGTAGTATAGATCCCCTAGCTTTGAACACCGGGGAGCTGTTTTTT. It is translated as CASSIDPLALNTGELFF.

This clone has just a few counts. V gene TRBV6-6 combines with J gene TRBJ2-7; possibly TRBD1 or TRBD2 for D (5 bases each). Germline CDR1 and CDR2: MNHNY and SVGAGI (reference sequence). This CDR3 spans 14 amino acids. The V gene lost 6 bases and the J gene lost 2 bases, with 14 bases spanning the gap. CDR3 amino acids: CASSGTGPPYEQYF. Here the CDR3 DNA reads TGTGCCAGCAGCGGAACGGGGCCTCCCTACGAGCAGTACTTC.

This clone occurred a few times. The chain is built from TRBV27 and TRBJ2-7; TRBD1 matches at 8 bases. The CDR3 spans 16 residues. Per germline, CDR1 MNHEY and CDR2 SMNVEV (reference sequence). Trimming removed 0 bases from V and 3 bases from J; junction bases left unmatched: 7. The CDR3 DNA reads as TGTGCCAGCAGTTTATCCCCGACAGGGGTGAGCTACGAGCAGTACTTC. Translated: CASSLSPTGVSYEQYF.